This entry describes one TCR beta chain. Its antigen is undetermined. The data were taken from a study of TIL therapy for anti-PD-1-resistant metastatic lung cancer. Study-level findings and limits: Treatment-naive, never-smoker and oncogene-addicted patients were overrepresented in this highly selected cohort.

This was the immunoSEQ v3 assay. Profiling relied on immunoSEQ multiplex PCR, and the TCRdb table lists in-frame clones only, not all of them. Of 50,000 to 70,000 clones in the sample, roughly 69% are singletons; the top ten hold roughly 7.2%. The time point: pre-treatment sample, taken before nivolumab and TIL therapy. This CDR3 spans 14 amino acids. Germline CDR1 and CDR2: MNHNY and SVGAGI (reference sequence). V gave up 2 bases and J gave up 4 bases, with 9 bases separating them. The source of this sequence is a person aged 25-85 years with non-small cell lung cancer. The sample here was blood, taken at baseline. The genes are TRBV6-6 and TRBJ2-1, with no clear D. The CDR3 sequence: CASSYDGQYNEQFF. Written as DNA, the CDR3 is TGTGCCAGCAGTTACGATGGGCAGTACAATGAGCAGTTCTTC.